These 15 T cell receptor beta chains were all obtained from the same sample, sequenced in a study of vaccination and CD4 T cells after COVID-19. Their antigens remain unidentified. Cultured CD4+ T-cell DNA underwent Oncomine TCR Beta short-read sequencing. One entry per CDR3 protein results from TCRdb running MiXCR on the PCR reads. The data hold approximately 13,000 distinct CDR3 sequences, with around 60% observed a single time. Treatment meaning: approximately 10-day PBMC culture with coronavirus spike peptide pools or control peptides (ViraFEST assay). The sequenced sample was CD4+ T cells from blood, cultured in vitro. These receptors came from a human donor who had recovered from COVID-19.

The chain links TRBV5-1 to TRBJ1-6, with D possibly being TRBD1 (6 bases). Germline-derived CDR1 and CDR2 are SGHRS and YFSETQ. This CDR3 is 16 amino acids long. V lost 5 bases and J lost 5, with 17 bases in between. CDR3 bases: TGCGCCAGCAGTATCGGATGGGGGGCGGATAATTCACCCCTCCACTTT. Amino acid sequence: CASSIGWGADNSPLHF.

The rearrangement joins TRBV11-2 to TRBJ1-2; TRBD1 aligns across 8 bases. V lost 4 bases, J lost 2 bases, and 6 bases stayed unmatched. Germline V gives CDR1 SGHAT, CDR2 FQNNGV. The CDR3 has 15 amino acids. The chain's CDR3 is CASSSLRTGNYGYTF. CDR3 bases: TGTGCCAGCAGCTCCCTCCGGACAGGGAACTATGGCTACACCTTC. The full variable domain, with the rest looked up from reference TRBV11-2 and TRBJ1-2, is EAGVAQSPRYKIIEKRQSVAFWCNPISGHATLYWYQQILGQGPKLLIQFQNNGVVDDSQLPKDRFSAERLKGVDSTLKIQPAKLEDSAVYLCASSSLRTGNYGYTFGSGTRLTVV.

The chain uses TRBV18 and TRBJ1-1, with 10 bases fitting TRBD1. This CDR3 region has 14 residues. Germline V CDR1 and CDR2: KGHSH, LQKENI. V dropped 6 bases and J dropped 4; count of bases not matched to a gene: 5. In DNA form, the CDR3 reads TGTGCCAGCTCCCAGGGGACAGGGGCCACTGAAGCTTTCTTT. Its protein is CASSQGTGATEAFF. Combining the CDR3 with reference TRBV18 and TRBJ1-1 gives the whole variable domain NAGVMQNPRHLVRRRGQEARLRCSPMKGHSHVYWYRQLPEEGLKFMVYLQKENIIDESGMPKERFSAEFPKEGPSILRIQQVVRGDSAAYFCASSQGTGATEAFFGQGTRLTVV.

The chain links TRBV7-3 to TRBJ2-2; TRBD2 matches at 8 bases. The germline V gene encodes CDR1 SGHTA and CDR2 FQGTGA. The CDR3 is 17 residues long. The trim removed 1 base at V and 5 bases at J, leaving 9 bases unmatched. The CDR3 protein is CASSLMALSGITGELFF. The CDR3 DNA follows: TGTGCCAGCAGCTTAATGGCCCTTAGCGGGATAACCGGGGAGCTGTTTTTT.

Turning to this clonotype: Relative to the germline gene, one junction end is altered; a read error may explain this. The V and J genes are TRBV19 and TRBJ2-1; TRBD2 matches at 14 bases. Germline-derived CDR1 and CDR2 are LNHDA and SQIVND (reference sequence). This CDR3 has 18 residues. CDR3 coding DNA: TGTGCCAGTAGTATGGGACTAGCGGGAGTCCCCTCCTACAATGAGCGGTTCTTC. This translates into CASSMGLAGVPSYNERFF. The whole variable domain, filled in from reference TRBV19 and TRBJ2-1, reads DGGITQSPKYLFRKEGQNVTLSCEQNLNHDAMYWYRQDPGQGLRLIYYSQIVNDFQKGDIAEGYSVSREKKESFPLTVTSAQKNPTAFYLCASSMGLAGVPSYNERFFGPGTRLTVL.

The chain uses TRBV20-1 and TRBJ1-6; D is unresolved. V lost 0 bases and J 4 bases, leaving 7 bases between the germline ends. The CDR3 has 14 residues. The germline gives CDR1 DFQATT, CDR2 SNEGSKA (reference sequence). CDR3 protein: CSAREGWYNSPLHF. The CDR3 DNA reads as TGCAGTGCTAGAGAGGGCTGGTATAATTCACCCCTCCACTTT.

Only a few counts were recorded for this clonotype. The chain has TRBV2 and TRBJ1-1; D not resolved. The germline V gene has CDR1 SNHLY and CDR2 FYNNEI. The CDR3 runs 12 residues. V gave up 0 bases and J gave up 7 bases, with 6 bases separating them. CDR3 in amino acids: CASSEAEDEAFF. DNA of the CDR3: TGTGCCAGCAGTGAAGCCGAGGATGAAGCTTTCTTT.

V gene TRBV7-2 combines with J gene TRBJ1-2; D not certain. Germline V lookup: CDR1 SGHTA, CDR2 FQGNSA. V lost 2 bases, J lost 2 bases, and 6 bases lay in between. CDR3 length equals 13 residues. The CDR3 spells CASSLLRNYGYTF. The CDR3 DNA follows: TGTGCCAGCAGCTTACTCAGGAACTATGGCTACACCTTC. The full variable domain, its missing parts supplied by reference TRBV7-2 and TRBJ1-2, is GAGVSQSPSNKVTEKGKDVELRCDPISGHTALYWYRQSLGQGLEFLIYFQGNSAPDKSGLPSDRFSAERTGGSVSTLTIQRTQQEDSAVYLCASSLLRNYGYTFGSGTRLTVV.

The chain has TRBV30 and TRBJ1-6, with a weak D call TRBD1 (5 bases). CDR3 size: 13 residues. The V end was cut by 2 bases, the J end by 8 bases, with 10 bases between. Germline assignment: CDR1 GTSNPN and CDR2 SVGIG (reference sequence). The CDR3 sequence: CAWSRGGDSPLHF. The CDR3, as DNA: TGTGCCTGGAGTCGGGGAGGGGATTCACCCCTCCACTTT.

The V and J genes are TRBV12-3 or TRBV12-4 and TRBJ1-6; a possible D gene is TRBD1 (5 bases). This CDR3 contains 14 residues. V dropped 3 bases and J dropped 10 bases, with 13 bases sitting between them. CDR3 nucleotide sequence: TGTGCCAGCAGTTTTCTCGGGGCTGGATCACCCCTCCACTTT. Its protein product is CASSFLGAGSPLHF.

The chain links TRBV6-2 or TRBV6-3 to TRBJ1-1; possible D gene TRBD1, 5 bases. CDR1 and CDR2 from the germline V gene are MNHEY and SVGEGT. The V gene lost 6 bases and the J gene lost 1 base, with 6 bases spanning the gap. This CDR3 region has 12 residues. The CDR3 is CASRTGNTEAFF. CDR3 sequence (DNA): TGTGCCAGCAGAACAGGGAACACTGAAGCTTTCTTT.

This clonotype is medium-sized. The chain has TRBV28 and TRBJ2-7; 8 bases map to TRBD1. CDR3 length: 12 amino acids. Germline V gene lookup returns CDR1 MDHEN and CDR2 SYDVKM. V trimming: 6 bases; J trimming: 6 bases; junction bases outside the gene matches: 4. CDR3 residues: CASRGTGGEQYF. CDR3 nucleotides: TGTGCCAGCAGGGGGACAGGTGGCGAGCAGTACTTC.

The chain is built from TRBV5-6 and TRBJ1-2; D might be TRBD1 (5 bases). CDR1 is SGHDT and CDR2 is YYEEEE in the germline V gene. This CDR3 is 14 amino acids long. Trimming shortened V by 4 bases and J by 4 bases, and 14 bases separated the two germline ends. This chain's CDR3 is CASSADRGVYGYTF. In nucleotides, the CDR3 is TGTGCCAGCAGCGCTGATCGGGGGGTCTATGGCTACACCTTC.

The V and J genes are TRBV15 and TRBJ1-1; D not certain. CDR1 LNHNV and CDR2 YYDKDF come from the germline V gene (reference sequence). CDR3 size: 16 residues. Trimming stripped 5 bases from V and 1 base from J, with 17 bases between. CDR3 amino acids: CATSASGWGENTEAFF. The CDR3 DNA reads as TGTGCCACCAGCGCCTCCGGCTGGGGTGAGAACACTGAAGCTTTCTTT.

This chain links TRBV19 with TRBJ1-2, with D possibly being TRBD1 (5 bases). Germline CDR1 reads LNHDA; CDR2 reads SQIVND (reference sequence). The CDR3 covers 14 residues. V was cut by 6 bases and J by 8 bases, with 19 bases left in between. The CDR3 DNA sequence: TGTGCCAGTAGACGGGCGGGGACCCCTGAGGGCTACACCTTC. This sequence encodes CASRRAGTPEGYTF.